Presented here are 29 T cell receptor beta chains from one specimen sequenced in a study of T cell responses to AZD1222 COVID-19 vaccine. The protocol was immunoSEQ multiplex PCR, while the TCRdb copy is restricted to in-frame clones and leaves out a portion. Counted here are some 120,000 clones, roughly 87% occurring once; the ten biggest clones make up approximately 7.5%. Source: peripheral blood, taken on day 0 of AZD1222 vaccination. These receptors all stem from an adult in good health.

The V call is TRBV19, the J call TRBJ1-5; 7 bases are a match to TRBD1. The length of the CDR3 is 13 residues. J was trimmed by 7 bases and V by 7 bases; bases with no gene match: 7. Germline CDR1 LNHDA, CDR2 SQIVND (reference sequence). In nucleotides, the CDR3 is TGTGCCAGTAATAGGGGGCTGGAGCAGCCCCAGCATTTT. This gives the protein CASNRGLEQPQHF.

The chain carries TRBV19 and TRBJ2-1; possibly TRBD1 or TRBD2 for D (5 bases each). Looked up from germline, CDR1 is LNHDA and CDR2 is SQIVND (reference sequence). CDR3 size: 16 residues. V was trimmed by 4 bases and J by 4 bases, leaving 17 bases between them. This CDR3 is CASSTIEGLVYNEQFF. The CDR3 DNA is TGTGCCAGTAGTACGATCGAGGGGCTCGTTTACAATGAGCAGTTCTTC.

The chain uses TRBV7-8 and TRBJ2-2; 11 nucleotides align to TRBD2. With V trimmed by 5 bases and J by 5 bases, 10 bases remained unmatched. From germline, CDR1 is SGHVS and CDR2 FQNEAQ. This CDR3 spans 17 amino acids. The CDR3 here is CASSGLAGTEGTGELFF. CDR3 in DNA: TGTGCCAGCAGCGGACTAGCGGGCACCGAAGGGACCGGGGAGCTGTTTTTT.

This chain connects TRBV28 to TRBJ2-1; D may be TRBD1 (7 bases). This CDR3 has 15 amino acids. V gave up 1 base and J gave up 5 bases, with 12 bases separating them. Germline values: CDR1 MDHEN, CDR2 SYDVKM. CDR3 coding DNA: TGTGCCAGCAGTTTATACAGGGGAGGTCACAATGAGCAGTTCTTC. Encoded protein: CASSLYRGGHNEQFF.

The rearrangement uses TRBV6-5 and TRBJ1-1; the D is unclear. V was clipped by 5 bases and J by 5 bases, with 15 bases between them. Germline V gene data show CDR1 as MNHEY and CDR2 as SVGAGI. CDR3 length: 14 residues. In DNA, the CDR3 is TGTGCCAGCAGTCGGGCCCCAGAAAAAACTGAAGCTTTCTTT. Its protein product is CASSRAPEKTEAFF.

The chain recombines TRBV4-1 with TRBJ1-2; 10 bases match TRBD1. CDR3 size: 17 residues. Per the germline V gene, CDR1 is MGHRA and CDR2 is YSYEKL. The V segment lost 0 bases and the J segment 8 bases; nucleotides outside the gene matches: 12. The CDR3 protein is CASSQEPGTGAPRGYTF. The CDR3 coding sequence is TGCGCCAGCAGCCAAGAACCCGGGACAGGGGCCCCTAGGGGCTACACCTTC.

This sequence joins TRBV11-2 and TRBJ1-1; perhaps TRBD1 as D (5 bases). Germline lookup yields CDR1 SGHAT and CDR2 FQNNGV. Trimming removed 0 bases at V and 5 bases at J, with 13 bases between. There are 15 residues in the CDR3. The CDR3 here is CASSLEPGAGTEAFF. In nucleotides, the CDR3 is TGTGCCAGCAGCTTAGAACCTGGGGCGGGGACTGAAGCTTTCTTT. The variable domain in full, completed from reference TRBV11-2 and TRBJ1-1, reads EAGVAQSPRYKIIEKRQSVAFWCNPISGHATLYWYQQILGQGPKLLIQFQNNGVVDDSQLPKDRFSAERLKGVDSTLKIQPAKLEDSAVYLCASSLEPGAGTEAFFGQGTRLTVV.

The V gene is TRBV10-2, the J gene TRBJ2-7, with D possibly being TRBD2 (5 bases). The CDR3 is 13 amino acids. The V gene lost 6 bases and the J gene lost 4 bases, with 13 bases spanning the gap. Germline CDR1 WSHSY, CDR2 SAAADI. The CDR3 DNA sequence: TGCGCCAGCAGGGCGGGCTTGGAGTACGAGCAGTACTTC. This gives the protein CASRAGLEYEQYF.

This clone was recorded once. V and J are TRBV6-5 and TRBJ1-5; D is perhaps TRBD1 (5 bases). Trimming took off 10 bases at V and 5 bases at J, with 21 bases between the two ends. Germline V gene lookup returns CDR1 MNHEY and CDR2 SVGAGI. This CDR3 contains 15 residues. For the CDR3, the DNA is TGTGCCACCTCGATTATCGGGGACCTACATCAGCCCCAGCATTTT. As protein: CATSIIGDLHQPQHF.

The chain couples TRBV2 to TRBJ2-7, with D hard to call. V lost 4 bases, J lost 2 bases, and 6 bases lay in between. Germline CDR1 is SNHLY and CDR2 is FYNNEI. CDR3 length equals 12 residues. The CDR3: CASSAQPYEQYF. The DNA of the CDR3 is TGTGCCAGCAGTGCCCAGCCCTACGAGCAGTACTTC.

This clone is a singleton in its sample. V usage is TRBV19 and J usage is TRBJ2-2, with a tentative D call TRBD1 (6 bases). Germline loops: CDR1 LNHDA, CDR2 SQIVND (reference sequence). CDR3 length: 15 amino acids. V lost 6 bases to trimming and J lost 1 base, with 12 bases between them. This CDR3 is CASSNTGLNTGELFF. The CDR3 region has the DNA TGTGCCAGTAGCAATACAGGGTTGAACACCGGGGAGCTGTTTTTT.

The V gene is TRBV28, the J gene TRBJ2-1; 13 positions match TRBD2. Germline loops: CDR1 MDHEN, CDR2 SYDVKM. Losses at the gene ends were 7 bases for V and 8 bases for J; bases not matched to a gene: 5. This CDR3 comprises 14 residues. CDR3 sequence (DNA): TGTGCCAGCATACGGACTAGCGGGAGTGATGAGCAGTTCTTC. This codes for CASIRTSGSDEQFF.

The chain employs TRBV10-3 and TRBJ2-3, with D perhaps assigned TRBD1 or TRBD2 (5 bases each). The germline gives CDR1 ENHRY, CDR2 SYGVKD. Deletions cut 1 base from V and 3 bases from J, with 14 bases between. This CDR3 is built from 16 residues. The CDR3 DNA sequence: TGTGCCATCAGTGAGTACGATGAGGGGTTAACAGATACGCAGTATTTT. This sequence encodes CAISEYDEGLTDTQYF.

The V and J genes are TRBV5-1 and TRBJ1-5; TRBD1 is a possible D gene (5 bases). The CDR3 contains 16 residues. Per the germline V gene, CDR1 is SGHRS and CDR2 is YFSETQ. V lost 4 bases to trimming and J lost 0 bases, with 14 bases between them. The CDR3 reads CASSRGGDYSNQPQHF. CDR3 nucleotides: TGCGCCAGCAGCCGGGGAGGGGACTATAGCAATCAGCCCCAGCATTTT.

The chain is built from TRBV5-6 and TRBJ2-7; TRBD1 matches 8 bases. The CDR3 runs 16 residues. Germline lookup yields CDR1 SGHDT and CDR2 YYEEEE. The ends lost 4 bases at V and 2 bases at J; junction bases unmatched: 11. CDR3 loop: CASSQNWDRPTYEQYF. CDR3 DNA: TGTGCCAGCAGCCAGAACTGGGACAGGCCGACCTACGAGCAGTACTTC.

The V gene is TRBV9, the J gene TRBJ2-2; 10 bases line up with TRBD2. J gave up 3 bases and V 7 bases, and 3 bases lay outside the gene matches. CDR3 size: 14 residues. Germline V gene sequence: CDR1 SGDLS, CDR2 YYNGEE. CDR3 coding DNA: TGTGCCAGCGGGGGACTAGCGCACACCGGGGAGCTGTTTTTT. Amino acids: CASGGLAHTGELFF.

The chain is built from TRBV2 and TRBJ2-7, with a possible D match to TRBD1 (5 bases). V was cut by 3 bases and J by 2 bases, with 8 bases left in between. The CDR3 is 13 residues long. CDR1 and CDR2 (germline): SNHLY, FYNNEI. The CDR3 DNA reads TGTGCCAGCAGTGAGGCAGGGACCTACGAGCAGTACTTC. Residues: CASSEAGTYEQYF.

J is TRBJ1-6 and V is TRBV3-1 (or the pseudogene TRBV3-2), with D unresolved. The germline V gene has CDR1 LGHDT and CDR2 YNNKEL (reference sequence). V lost 7 bases, J lost 8 bases, and 15 bases lay in between. This CDR3 has 14 residues. In DNA, the CDR3 is TGTGCCAGCATTTCGACCTCGCGGGATTCACCCCTCCACTTT. It specifies CASISTSRDSPLHF.

V and J are TRBV28 and TRBJ2-3; TRBD1 matches at 10 bases. Germline lookup yields CDR1 MDHEN and CDR2 SYDVKM. The CDR3 extends over 20 amino acids. V lost 3 bases, J lost 6 bases, and 21 bases stayed unmatched. CDR3 nucleotide sequence: TGTGCCAGCAGTTTCTTCTTCGGCCGTGGACAGGGGGACAAGGCCGATACGCAGTATTTT. As protein: CASSFFFGRGQGDKADTQYF.

This chain connects TRBV19 to TRBJ1-1; D ambiguous. Per the germline V gene, CDR1 is LNHDA and CDR2 is SQIVND (reference sequence). The V gene lost 10 bases and the J gene lost 2 bases, with 17 bases spanning the gap. This CDR3 has 14 residues. The CDR3 loop reads CATKWGDFNTEAFF. The CDR3 bases are TGTGCCACCAAGTGGGGAGACTTTAACACTGAAGCTTTCTTT.

The chain carries TRBV28 and TRBJ2-1; tentative D call: TRBD2 (6 bases). V was shortened by 4 bases and J by 7 bases, with 14 bases between the two germline ends. Germline CDR1 MDHEN, CDR2 SYDVKM. This CDR3 region has 14 residues. Here the CDR3 reads CASSSSGTPNEQFF. The CDR3 DNA is TGTGCCAGCAGTTCGTCCGGGACTCCGAATGAGCAGTTCTTC. Based on the CDR3 plus reference TRBV28 and TRBJ2-1, the full variable domain is DVKVTQSSRYLVKRTGEKVFLECVQDMDHENMFWYRQDPGLGLRLIYFSYDVKMKEKGDIPEGYSVSREKKERFSLILESASTNQTSMYLCASSSSGTPNEQFFGPGTRLTVL.

The J gene is TRBJ1-5, the V gene TRBV5-8; the D is unclear. V dropped 4 bases and J dropped 0 bases, with 11 bases sitting between them. Germline assignment: CDR1 SGHTS and CDR2 YDEGEE. The CDR3 spans 15 residues. CDR3 coding DNA: TGTGCCAGCAGCCCGCGATTCTATAGCAATCAGCCCCAGCATTTT. As protein: CASSPRFYSNQPQHF. The variable domain in full, with the rest retrieved from reference TRBV5-8 and TRBJ1-5, is EAGVTQSPTHLIKTRGQQATLRCSPISGHTSVYWYQQALGLGLQFLLWYDEGEERNRGNFPPRFSGRQFPNYSSELNVNALELEDSALYLCASSPRFYSNQPQHFGDGTRLSIL.

The rearrangement links TRBV6-5 to TRBJ1-2, with D possibly being TRBD1 (6 bases). This CDR3 is built from 14 residues. Germline loops: CDR1 MNHEY, CDR2 SVGAGI. The germline V and J ends were trimmed by 0 bases and 8 bases, with 13 bases remaining between them. The DNA of the CDR3 is TGTGCCAGCAGTTACTCGCCGGGGGCGTGGGGCTACACCTTC. Its translation is CASSYSPGAWGYTF.

The J gene is TRBJ2-3, the V gene TRBV5-6, with unresolved D. Germline lookup yields CDR1 SGHDT and CDR2 YYEEEE. The CDR3 totals 13 residues. Trimming removed 1 base at V and 4 bases at J, with 7 bases between. This CDR3 reads CASSLFGPDTQYF. The CDR3 coding sequence is TGTGCCAGCAGCTTGTTCGGGCCAGATACGCAGTATTTT.

The rearrangement uses TRBV2 and TRBJ1-2; a possible D gene is TRBD1 (5 bases). Germline CDR1 is SNHLY and CDR2 is FYNNEI. Trimming took off 9 bases at V and 4 bases at J, with 12 bases between the two ends. The CDR3 runs to 12 residues. CDR3: CARGDDSYGYTF. In nucleotides, the CDR3 is TGTGCCAGGGGGGATGACAGCTATGGCTACACCTTC.

The chain employs TRBV24-1 and TRBJ1-2; tentatively, D is TRBD1 (6 bases). V was trimmed by 7 bases and J by 8 bases, leaving 13 bases between them. The length of the CDR3 is 12 residues. Germline V gives CDR1 KGHDR, CDR2 SFDVKD. The CDR3 loop is CATSQGPEGYTF. In DNA form, the CDR3 reads TGTGCCACCAGCCAGGGGCCGGAGGGCTACACCTTC.

The chain uses TRBV5-1 and TRBJ2-1; D is unresolved. In germline, CDR1 is SGHRS, CDR2 YFSETQ. The CDR3 extends over 12 amino acids. Trimming removed 0 bases at V and 7 bases at J, with 5 bases between. CDR3 bases: TGCGCCAGCAGCTTGGGAAGAAATGAGCAGTTCTTC. Translated, it gives CASSLGRNEQFF. Together with reference TRBV5-1 and TRBJ2-1, the CDR3 gives the full variable domain: KAGVTQTPRYLIKTRGQQVTLSCSPISGHRSVSWYQQTPGQGLQFLFEYFSETQRNKGNFPGRFSGRQFSNSRSEMNVSTLELGDSALYLCASSLGRNEQFFGPGTRLTVL.

The chain has TRBV5-4 and TRBJ1-1, with 7 bases lining up with TRBD1. The CDR3 runs to 12 residues. With V trimmed by 0 bases and J by 7 bases, 0 bases remained unmatched. Germline values: CDR1 SGHNT, CDR2 YYREEE (reference sequence). The DNA of the CDR3 is TGTGCCAGCAGCTTGGGACAGGGTGAAGCTTTCTTT. This codes for CASSLGQGEAFF.

The CDR3 sequence: CASSLVPGELFF. As DNA, the CDR3 is TGCGCCAGCAGCTTGGTTCCCGGGGAGCTGTTTTTT. The chain links TRBV5-1 to TRBJ2-2; D unresolved. V was clipped by 0 bases and J by 6 bases, with 3 bases between them. The CDR3 covers 12 residues. Germline assignment: CDR1 SGHRS and CDR2 YFSETQ.